Sequencing of this T cell receptor beta chain was carried out in a study of shared clonotypes between healthy human individuals. The sorted-subset replicate PCRs were given around 0.2 ug DNA, which is roughly 30,000 T cell genomes. Sequencing was performed with immunoSEQ multiplex PCR; in TCRdb, only in-frame clones are kept and a portion is missing. Counted here are 2 million or so clones, 85% to 95% occurring once; the ten biggest clones make up more than 0.1%. J was trimmed by 4 bases and V by 3 bases; bases with no gene match: 20. The CDR3 runs 19 residues. CDR1 and CDR2 (germline): SGHNT, YYREEE (reference sequence).

The genes are TRBV5-4 and TRBJ2-3, with 7 bases that match TRBD2. The specimen sequenced was naive CD4+ T cells sorted from blood. Subset defined: CD45RA+ positively selected. The sequence came from a man aged 18 to 29 in good health. CDR3 sequence reads: CASSSSISGSGVEADTQYF. The CDR3 DNA sequence: TGTGCCAGCAGCTCCTCCATTTCGGGCAGCGGGGTTGAAGCAGATACGCAGTATTTT. Variable domain in full (rest from reference TRBV5-4 and TRBJ2-3): ETGVTQSPTHLIKTRGQQVTLRCSSQSGHNTVSWYQQALGQGPQFIFQYYREEENGRGNFPPRFSGLQFPNYSSELNVNALELDDSALYLCASSSSISGSGVEADTQYFGPGTRLTVL.